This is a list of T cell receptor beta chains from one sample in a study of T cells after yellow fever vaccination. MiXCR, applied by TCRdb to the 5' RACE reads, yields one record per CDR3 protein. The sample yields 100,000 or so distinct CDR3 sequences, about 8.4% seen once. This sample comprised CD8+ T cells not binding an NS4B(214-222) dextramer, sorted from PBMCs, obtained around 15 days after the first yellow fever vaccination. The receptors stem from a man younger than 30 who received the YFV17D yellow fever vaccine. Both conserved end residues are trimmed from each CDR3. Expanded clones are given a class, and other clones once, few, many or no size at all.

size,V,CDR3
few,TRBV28,ASSLGDLSANSPLH
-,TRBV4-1,ASSQERQAANEQF
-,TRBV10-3,AISEKYYGTEPSGNTIY
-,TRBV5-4,ASSFFGGTEAF
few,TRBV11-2,ASRTEWYEQY
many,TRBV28,ASSPLGGGFYGYT
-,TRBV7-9,ASSRGTSSYNEQF
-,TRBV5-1,ASSPAVFTENTQY
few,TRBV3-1,ASSQALRAETQY
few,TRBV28,ASKRGNEQF
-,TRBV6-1,ASTYSFSSGQETQY
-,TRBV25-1,ASTGYNEQF
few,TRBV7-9,ASSLARQGRYNEQF
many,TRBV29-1,SVEDSYTGELF